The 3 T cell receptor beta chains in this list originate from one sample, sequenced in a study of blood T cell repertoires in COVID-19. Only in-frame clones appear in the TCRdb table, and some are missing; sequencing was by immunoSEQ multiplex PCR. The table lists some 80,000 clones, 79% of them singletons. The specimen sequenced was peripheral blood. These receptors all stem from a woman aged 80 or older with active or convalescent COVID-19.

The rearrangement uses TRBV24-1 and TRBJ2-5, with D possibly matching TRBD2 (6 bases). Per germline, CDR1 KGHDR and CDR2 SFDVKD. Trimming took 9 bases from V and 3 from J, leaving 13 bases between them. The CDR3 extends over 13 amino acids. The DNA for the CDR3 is TGTGCCACCCGGGGAGGCTATAAAGAGACCCAGTACTTC. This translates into CATRGGYKETQYF.

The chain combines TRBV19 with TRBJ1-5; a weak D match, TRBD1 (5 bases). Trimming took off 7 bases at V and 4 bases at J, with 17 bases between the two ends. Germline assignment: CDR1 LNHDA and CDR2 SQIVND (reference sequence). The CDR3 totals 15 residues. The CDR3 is CASNPFQGLNQPQHF. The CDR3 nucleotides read TGTGCCAGTAACCCGTTCCAGGGCCTAAATCAGCCCCAGCATTTT.

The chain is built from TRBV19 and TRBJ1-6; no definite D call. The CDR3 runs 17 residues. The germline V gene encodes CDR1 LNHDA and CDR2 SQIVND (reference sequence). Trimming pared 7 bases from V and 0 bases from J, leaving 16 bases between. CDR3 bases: TGTGCCAGTACGACTTTTTCCGTAAGCTCCTATAATTCACCCCTCCACTTT. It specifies CASTTFSVSSYNSPLHF.